This record looks at one TCR beta chain sequence and its context. Antigen: not known. The data stem from a study of T cell responses to AZD1222 COVID-19 vaccine. The study's findings and limits: Reportedly, nearly half of unique spike TCRs recognized epitopes outside B.1.351/B.1.1.7 mutations.

Data came from immunoSEQ multiplex PCR; TCRdb stores just in-frame clones and leaves some out. The sample lists about 160,000 clones, about 91% occurring once. Material: peripheral blood, obtained on day 0 of AZD1222 vaccination. The source of this sequence is an adult in good health.

The chain's CDR3 is CASSYDSNYGYTF. Written as DNA, the CDR3 is TGTGCCAGCAGTTATGACAGTAACTATGGCTACACCTTC. The rearrangement links TRBV2 to TRBJ1-2, with TRBD1 as a possible D gene (5 bases). The CDR3 contains 13 residues. Germline V CDR1 and CDR2: SNHLY, FYNNEI. With 5 bases removed from V and 1 base from J, the gap between germline ends came to 8 bases.